Listed here are 28 T cell receptor beta chains from one sample, sequenced in a study of technical replicates of blood from a few donors. Here immunoSEQ multiplex PCR was the method, and the copy in TCRdb shows in-frame clones only, minus some. The table includes 91,000 or so clones, roughly 96% detected once. Sequenced material: T cells isolated from PBMCs. These receptors all stem from a human donor in good health.

This clone was observed once. The chain has TRBV27 and TRBJ1-2; D ambiguous. Germline CDR1 is MNHEY and CDR2 is SMNVEV (reference sequence). V dropped 2 bases and J dropped 4 bases, with 14 bases sitting between them. The CDR3 runs 15 residues. CDR3 in DNA: TGTGCCAGCAGTTTAACCTTGGCGGGCGTCTATGGCTACACCTTC. Its protein is CASSLTLAGVYGYTF.

J is TRBJ2-5 and V is TRBV4-1; 9 nucleotides align to TRBD1. This CDR3 region has 15 residues. With 1 base clipped from V and 4 bases from J, the junction kept 4 bases outside the gene matches. CDR1 MGHRA and CDR2 YSYEKL come from the germline V gene. DNA for the CDR3: TGCGCCAGCAGCCAAGTGCACAGGGGGCCAGAGACCCAGTACTTC. Translated, it gives CASSQVHRGPETQYF.

The chain employs TRBV6-5 and TRBJ2-1; a weak D match, TRBD1 (6 bases). CDR1 MNHEY and CDR2 SVGAGI come from the germline V gene. The CDR3 length is 13 residues. Trimming stripped 3 bases from V and 7 bases from J, with 10 bases between. This CDR3 reads CASSYGTWNEQFF. The CDR3 bases are TGTGCCAGCAGTTATGGGACATGGAATGAGCAGTTCTTC.

The chain links TRBV14 to TRBJ2-7, with D maybe TRBD2 (6 bases). From germline, CDR1 is SGHDN and CDR2 FVKESK. V lost 4 bases and J lost 1, with 14 bases in between. This CDR3 is 15 amino acids long. The CDR3 nucleotides read TGTGCCAGCAGCCTCAGGAGGGGCTTATCCTACGAGCAGTACTTC. Its protein product is CASSLRRGLSYEQYF.

This sequence joins TRBV4-2 and TRBJ2-3; the D gene is possibly TRBD1 (6 bases). The CDR3 runs 15 residues. The germline gives CDR1 LGHNA, CDR2 YNFKEQ. V lost 8 bases and J 0 bases, leaving 15 bases between the germline ends. CDR3 sequence reads: CASQDRYSSTDTQYF. The CDR3 region has the DNA TGTGCCAGCCAAGACAGGTACTCTAGCACAGATACGCAGTATTTT.

This chain joins TRBV30 and TRBJ2-5, with 7 bases identical to TRBD1. CDR3 length: 14 amino acids. After removal of 1 base from V and 2 bases from J, the junction contained 4 bases not matched to a gene. Germline CDR1 and CDR2: GTSNPN and SVGIG (reference sequence). Written as DNA, the CDR3 is TGTGCCTGGAGTGGAGGGGGCGGTCAAGAGACCCAGTACTTC. Amino acid sequence: CAWSGGGGQETQYF.

V usage is TRBV7-9 and J usage is TRBJ2-5, with 9 bases aligning to TRBD1. The V gene end was trimmed by 5 bases and the J gene end by 4 bases; junction bases not matched to a gene: 5. CDR1 is SEHNR, CDR2 FQNEAQ, per germline (reference sequence). CDR3 length: 14 amino acids. DNA for the CDR3: TGTGCCAGCAGCCGGGACAGGGATCCAGAGACCCAGTACTTC. Its translation is CASSRDRDPETQYF.

The V and J genes are TRBV18 and TRBJ2-7, with 9 nucleotides matching TRBD1. The CDR3 runs to 13 residues. The ends lost 3 bases at V and 6 bases at J; junction bases unmatched: 3. From germline, CDR1 is KGHSH and CDR2 LQKENI. The CDR3 is CASSPPGQGEQYF. The CDR3 bases are TGTGCCAGCTCACCCCCGGGACAGGGCGAGCAGTACTTC.

The V call is TRBV7-9, the J call TRBJ1-2; D remains unclear. The V gene's germline CDR1 is SEHNR and CDR2 FQNEAQ (reference sequence). Between the trimmed V and J ends, which lost 5 bases and 7 bases, there was a span of 17 bases. The CDR3 covers 14 residues. The chain's CDR3 is CASSQTNDPGGYTF. For the CDR3, the DNA is TGTGCCAGCAGCCAAACCAACGACCCGGGTGGCTACACCTTC. The full variable domain, completed using reference TRBV7-9 and TRBJ1-2, is DTGVSQNPRHKITKRGQNVTFRCDPISEHNRLYWYRQTLGQGPEFLTYFQNEAQLEKSRLLSDRFSAERPKGSFSTLEIQRTEQGDSAMYLCASSQTNDPGGYTFGSGTRLTVV.

This chain uses TRBV25-1 with TRBJ2-7, with D maybe TRBD1 (6 bases). CDR1 and CDR2 from the germline V gene are MGHDK and SYGVNS. Trimming took off 9 bases at V and 4 bases at J, with 13 bases between the two ends. CDR3 length: 12 residues. CDR3 DNA sequence: TGTGCCAGTTCACAGGGTTGGTACGAGCAGTACTTC. This encodes CASSQGWYEQYF.

The rearrangement uses TRBV11-3 and TRBJ1-1; tentative D call: TRBD1 (6 bases). The CDR3 extends over 15 amino acids. Looked up from germline, CDR1 is SGHNT and CDR2 is YENEEA. Trimming left V 7 bases short and J 5 bases short, with 20 bases between. The DNA for the CDR3 is TGTGCCAGCAAGTTGAACAGGGAAGGAGTTACTGAAGCTTTCTTT. It specifies CASKLNREGVTEAFF.

V usage is TRBV5-5 and J usage is TRBJ2-1; 13 bases fit TRBD2. Unmatched junction bases numbered 5, after V lost 2 bases and J lost 9 bases. Per the germline V gene, CDR1 is SGHKS and CDR2 is YYEKEE (reference sequence). The CDR3 consists of 15 residues. This chain's CDR3 is CASSFGLAGAPEQFF. As DNA, the CDR3 is TGTGCCAGCAGCTTTGGACTAGCGGGAGCTCCTGAGCAGTTCTTC.

J is TRBJ1-1 and V is TRBV19; 10 bases match TRBD1. Germline trimming cut 5 bases from V and 0 bases from J; bases unmatched to any gene: 3. There are 15 residues in the CDR3. The V gene's germline CDR1 is LNHDA and CDR2 SQIVND (reference sequence). The CDR3, as DNA: TGTGCCAGTAGTCTGACAGGGGGCATGAACACTGAAGCTTTCTTT. It encodes CASSLTGGMNTEAFF.

The gene calls are TRBV18 and TRBJ1-6; D remains unclear. This CDR3 has 15 residues. Trimming shortened V by 3 bases and J by 7 bases, and 13 bases separated the two germline ends. Looked up from germline, CDR1 is KGHSH and CDR2 is LQKENI. CDR3 DNA sequence: TGTGCCAGCTCACCGGGAGTGGGTCTAAATTCACCCCTCCACTTT. It translates to CASSPGVGLNSPLHF.

This rearrangement joins TRBV19 to TRBJ2-3; D ambiguous. The germline V gene has CDR1 LNHDA and CDR2 SQIVND (reference sequence). This CDR3 spans 14 amino acids. Trimming removed 3 bases at V and 0 bases at J, with 7 bases between. In nucleotides, the CDR3 is TGTGCCAGTAGTATGACAAGTAGCACAGATACGCAGTATTTT. Translating it yields CASSMTSSTDTQYF. The full variable domain, completed using reference TRBV19 and TRBJ2-3, is DGGITQSPKYLFRKEGQNVTLSCEQNLNHDAMYWYRQDPGQGLRLIYYSQIVNDFQKGDIAEGYSVSREKKESFPLTVTSAQKNPTAFYLCASSMTSSTDTQYFGPGTRLTVL.

This sequence joins TRBV27 and TRBJ2-3; D may be TRBD1 (5 bases). V was shortened by 3 bases and J by 4 bases, with 11 bases between the two germline ends. The CDR3 runs 14 residues. Germline lookup yields CDR1 MNHEY and CDR2 SMNVEV (reference sequence). CDR3 sequence reads: CASSFIQGPDTQYF. CDR3 sequence (DNA): TGTGCCAGCAGTTTTATTCAGGGTCCAGATACGCAGTATTTT.

Written as DNA, the CDR3 is TGTGCCAGTAGTATGGCGACTAGCGGGTCACACGAGCAGTACTTC. Encoded protein: CASSMATSGSHEQYF. This sequence joins TRBV19 and TRBJ2-7; 10 nucleotides match TRBD2. The CDR3 consists of 15 residues. The ends lost 3 bases at V and 5 bases at J; junction bases unmatched: 7. Germline V gene lookup returns CDR1 LNHDA and CDR2 SQIVND (reference sequence).

The chain links TRBV5-1 to TRBJ1-5; 9 bases agree with TRBD1. The CDR3 length is 14 residues. Trimming cost V 4 bases and J 4 bases; bases outside gene matches: 3. Germline V CDR1 and CDR2: SGHRS, YFSETQ. CDR3 loop: CASSRGTGNQPQHF. CDR3 nucleotides: TGCGCCAGCAGCCGAGGGACAGGGAATCAGCCCCAGCATTTT.

The genes are TRBV25-1 and TRBJ2-7; maybe TRBD1 (6 bases). The V end lost 4 bases, the J end lost 5 bases, and 12 bases lay between the germline ends. The CDR3 is 13 amino acids. Germline V gene sequence: CDR1 MGHDK, CDR2 SYGVNS. The CDR3 region is CASSAMTGNEQYF. The CDR3 nucleotides read TGTGCCAGCAGTGCAATGACAGGTAACGAGCAGTACTTC.

V usage is TRBV6-5 and J usage is TRBJ1-3; no firm D call. The CDR3 is made up of 15 amino acids. CDR1 is MNHEY and CDR2 is SVGAGI in the germline V gene. Trimming stripped 5 bases from V and 1 base from J, with 12 bases between. For the CDR3, the DNA is TGTGCCAGCAGTGCTTCTCTTACATCTGGAAACACCATATATTTT. Amino acid sequence: CASSASLTSGNTIYF.

The V call is TRBV4-1, the J call TRBJ2-5, with TRBD2 matching over 14 bases. The junction had 6 bases not matched to a gene; V was cut back by 0 bases and J by 6 bases. This CDR3 is built from 17 residues. Germline CDR1 and CDR2: MGHRA and YSYEKL. The CDR3 region has the DNA TGCGCCAGCAGCCAAGATGGGACTAGCGGGAGTATGCAGACCCAGTACTTC. It is translated as CASSQDGTSGSMQTQYF.

The chain has TRBV9 and TRBJ1-2, with D perhaps matching TRBD1 (5 bases). The CDR3 loop spans 14 amino acids. Germline V gene data show CDR1 as SGDLS and CDR2 as YYNGEE. Trimming shortened V by 0 bases and J by 2 bases, and 8 bases separated the two germline ends. The CDR3 DNA is TGTGCCAGCAGCGTAGAGTCAGGGAACTATGGCTACACCTTC. Amino acid sequence: CASSVESGNYGYTF.

The chain employs TRBV15 and TRBJ1-1, with 7 bases matching TRBD1. There are 20 residues in the CDR3. Looked up from germline, CDR1 is LNHNV and CDR2 is YYDKDF (reference sequence). V was pared by 1 base and J by 8 bases, with 25 bases of the junction left unmatched. The DNA for the CDR3 is TGTGCCACCAGCAGAGTCCTTCTTTCCCCGATGACAGGGCCCTTAGGCGAAGCTTTCTTT. Translated, it gives CATSRVLLSPMTGPLGEAFF.

The chain employs TRBV21-1 and TRBJ2-7; the table's D call, TRBD1, has no DNA check behind it. TRBV21-1 is recorded as a pseudogene. The CDR3 runs 15 residues. The CDR3 loop is CASSNRDRGLYEQYF. CDR3 DNA: TGTGCCAGCAGCAACCGGGACAGGGGGCTCTACGAGCAGTACTTC.

The rearrangement links TRBV5-1 to TRBJ2-7, with 8 bases lining up with TRBD1. Germline CDR1 reads SGHRS; CDR2 reads YFSETQ. J gave up 0 bases and V 1 base, and 9 bases lay outside the gene matches. The CDR3 consists of 17 residues. CDR3 in DNA: TGCGCCAGCAGCTTGTGGGGCCCCGGACAGGGCTCCTACGAGCAGTACTTC. Translating gives CASSLWGPGQGSYEQYF.

The rearrangement links TRBV6-1 to TRBJ2-2; D possibly corresponds to TRBD2 (6 bases). The CDR3 contains 14 residues. In germline, CDR1 is MNHNS, CDR2 SASEGT. Deletions cut 8 bases from V and 6 bases from J, with 16 bases between. The CDR3 is CASWGLKGAGELFF. CDR3 nucleotide sequence: TGTGCCAGCTGGGGACTTAAGGGAGCCGGGGAGCTGTTTTTT.

Concerning this clone itself: Other DNA sequences of this sample code for an identical CDR3. The chain employs TRBV4-1 and TRBJ1-1; D unresolved. From germline, CDR1 is MGHRA and CDR2 YSYEKL. V was clipped by 0 bases and J by 5 bases, with 10 bases between them. CDR3 length equals 14 residues. CDR3 nucleotides: TGCGCCAGCAGCCAAGATCGGGGTGGGACTGAAGCTTTCTTT. This gives the protein CASSQDRGGTEAFF.

The rearrangement uses TRBV5-1 and TRBJ2-3; possibly TRBD2 for D (5 bases). This CDR3 spans 14 amino acids. V was pared by 1 base and J by 2 bases, with 8 bases between. Germline lookup yields CDR1 SGHRS and CDR2 YFSETQ. The CDR3 nucleotides are TGCGCCAGCAGCTTGTCCCTAGCCACAGATACGCAGTATTTT. Its protein product is CASSLSLATDTQYF.